The 17 T cell receptor beta chains in this list originate from one sample, sequenced in a study of blood T cells in healthy people across ages. Together with a sample-barcoded 5' primer, a J-beta primer mix was included in a second PCR lasting about 7 to 12 cycles. TCRdb processed the 5' RACE reads anew with MiXCR; each CDR3 protein has one entry. The sample has 1.5 million to 2 million distinct CDR3 sequences, about 28% seen once. Sequences were obtained from blood. The receptor set was obtained from a woman in her twenties or thirties in good health.

The chain joins TRBV29-1 to TRBJ2-3; D possibly uses TRBD1 or TRBD2 (5 bases each). In germline, CDR1 is SQVTM, CDR2 ANQGSEA. V was shortened by 4 bases and J by 2 bases, with 13 bases between the two germline ends. The CDR3 runs to 14 residues. The CDR3 DNA reads as TGCAGCGTTGTACGCGCCGGGACCACAGATACGCAGTATTTT. Translating it yields CSVVRAGTTDTQYF.

The table lists this clonotype with many counts. The V and J genes are TRBV11-1 and TRBJ2-7; the D is unclear. The CDR3 sequence is 12 residues long. Trimming shortened V by 4 bases and J by 2 bases, and 6 bases separated the two germline ends. Germline lookup yields CDR1 SGHAT and CDR2 FQDESV (reference sequence). The CDR3 region has the DNA TGTGCCAGCAGCTCTGCTCCCTACGAGCAGTACTTC. As protein: CASSSAPYEQYF.

Only a few counts were recorded for this clonotype. This rearrangement joins TRBV7-9 to TRBJ1-4, with D perhaps matching TRBD1 (6 bases). This CDR3 contains 13 residues. Per germline, CDR1 SEHNR and CDR2 FQNEAQ (reference sequence). V was clipped by 8 bases and J by 5 bases, with 12 bases between them. This CDR3 reads CASLRGANEKLFF. CDR3 coding DNA: TGTGCCAGCCTCAGGGGCGCGAATGAAAAACTGTTTTTT.

The table lists this clonotype with a few counts. V gene TRBV4-1 combines with J gene TRBJ2-1, with 8 bases matching TRBD2. V dropped 3 bases and J dropped 4; count of bases not matched to a gene: 11. CDR1 is MGHRA, CDR2 YSYEKL, per germline. The CDR3 contains 17 residues. Here the CDR3 DNA reads TGCGCCAGCAGCCAGACGGGTGTTAGCGGGGAATACAATGAGCAGTTCTTC. Translating it yields CASSQTGVSGEYNEQFF.

This clonotype has at least ten counts. The chain uses TRBV7-7 and TRBJ2-1; no clear D. Trimming took 5 bases from V and 6 from J, leaving 11 bases between them. The CDR3 totals 13 residues. Germline values: CDR1 SSHAT, CDR2 FNYEAQ (reference sequence). The CDR3 here is CASSLDRRNEQFF. The CDR3 nucleotides are TGTGCCAGCAGCCTAGACCGCCGCAATGAGCAGTTCTTC.

Details on this clonotype: At one of its ends the junction is not consistent with the germline gene, which may arise from a read error. CDR3 DNA sequence: TGTGCCAGCAGTTACGGGGGGAGGGGTGAAAAACGGTTTTTT. It yields the protein CASSYGGRGEKRFF. The chain employs TRBV6-5 and TRBJ1-4; TRBD1 might be the D (5 bases). Per germline, CDR1 MNHEY and CDR2 SVGAGI. The CDR3 covers 14 residues.

This clonotype was seen at least ten times. The chain couples TRBV20-1 to TRBJ2-4; D is perhaps TRBD1 (5 bases). Trimming shortened V by 3 bases and J by 2 bases, and 11 bases separated the two germline ends. Germline CDR1 and CDR2: DFQATT and SNEGSKA (reference sequence). This CDR3 spans 14 amino acids. The CDR3 sequence is CSASIGAPKNIQYF. CDR3 in DNA: TGCAGTGCTAGTATAGGGGCCCCCAAAAACATTCAGTACTTC.

This clonotype occurred many times. The gene calls are TRBV10-3 and TRBJ2-1, with D perhaps TRBD2 (6 bases). The length of the CDR3 is 13 residues. Germline CDR1 ENHRY, CDR2 SYGVKD. V lost 11 bases and J 5 bases, leaving 16 bases between the germline ends. CDR3 region: CAASTGLNNEQFF. The CDR3 bases are TGTGCCGCCTCAACAGGACTAAACAATGAGCAGTTCTTC.

This clonotype has more than one count but fewer than ten. This chain links TRBV7-7 with TRBJ1-5, with 10 bases lining up with TRBD1. CDR1 and CDR2 (germline): SSHAT, FNYEAQ (reference sequence). The length of the CDR3 is 17 residues. The V segment lost 5 bases and the J segment 7 bases; nucleotides outside the gene matches: 14. For the CDR3, the DNA is TGTGCCAGCAGCCCGGGCCGACGGACAGGGGGATCCCAGCCCCAGCATTTT. This sequence encodes CASSPGRRTGGSQPQHF.

This clonotype has more than one count but fewer than ten. This sequence joins TRBV20-1 and TRBJ2-7; 15 positions agree with TRBD2. Germline V gene sequence: CDR1 DFQATT, CDR2 SNEGSKA (reference sequence). Trimming took 7 bases from V and 2 from J; bases not matched to a gene: 12. This CDR3 region has 17 residues. CDR3 nucleotides: TGCAGTGTGTTAAGGACTAGCGGGAGGGCCCCCCCCTACGAGCAGTACTTC. This gives the protein CSVLRTSGRAPPYEQYF.

As regards this clonotype: A single base separates this from a much larger clone, so it may be a read error. V usage is TRBV9 and J usage is TRBJ2-5, with D perhaps matching TRBD2 (5 bases). The germline V gene encodes CDR1 SGDLS and CDR2 YYNGEE. This CDR3 is built from 16 residues. The CDR3 protein is CASSVGTLAVQETRYF. As DNA, the CDR3 is TGTGCCAGCAGCGTAGGTACCCTAGCAGTCCAAGAGACCCGGTACTTC.

V and J are TRBV25-1 and TRBJ2-7, with TRBD2 matching over 12 bases. The CDR3 is made up of 14 amino acids. CDR1 MGHDK and CDR2 SYGVNS come from the germline V gene. V gave up 5 bases and J gave up 6 bases; unmatched junction bases: 5. CDR3 sequence: CASSLAGGPLEQYF. In DNA form, the CDR3 reads TGTGCCAGCAGTCTAGCGGGAGGGCCCCTCGAGCAGTACTTC.

Many counts were recorded for this clonotype. The chain links TRBV20-1 to TRBJ2-7, with D tentatively TRBD2 (6 bases). The CDR3 is made up of 14 amino acids. The V and J ends lost 3 bases and 0 bases respectively, with 12 bases between them. Germline CDR1 is DFQATT and CDR2 is SNEGSKA (reference sequence). The CDR3 DNA is TGCAGTGCTAGTCCTAGCGCCCTCTCCTACGAGCAGTACTTC. This translates into CSASPSALSYEQYF.

This clonotype was counted between two and nine times. The chain joins TRBV5-1 to TRBJ2-3, with no clear D. CDR1 and CDR2 (germline): SGHRS, YFSETQ. This CDR3 is built from 13 residues. V gave up 1 base and J gave up 4 bases, with 7 bases separating them. CDR3 region: CASSLSESDTQYF. CDR3 nucleotides: TGCGCCAGCAGCTTGTCGGAATCAGATACGCAGTATTTT.

The chain is built from TRBV27 and TRBJ2-3; 11 positions agree with TRBD2. The CDR3 covers 19 residues. In germline, CDR1 is MNHEY, CDR2 SMNVEV (reference sequence). With V trimmed by 6 bases and J by 1 base, 15 bases remained unmatched. The CDR3 is CASSQLAGDSTGGTDTQYF. Here the CDR3 DNA reads TGTGCCAGCAGCCAACTAGCGGGGGACTCTACGGGAGGCACAGATACGCAGTATTTT.

This clonotype was seen only a few times. V gene TRBV29-1 combines with J gene TRBJ2-1; D perhaps matches TRBD1 (5 bases). This CDR3 has 13 amino acids. V lost 3 bases and J lost 8, with 14 bases in between. Germline V CDR1 and CDR2: SQVTM, ANQGSEA. The CDR3 DNA reads as TGCAGCGTTGAGTTCCACCAGGGCGATGAGCAGTTCTTC. It encodes CSVEFHQGDEQFF.

Worth noting for this clonotype: A much larger clone differs from this one at a single base, so this may be a read error. This sequence joins TRBV5-1 and TRBJ2-7; D call uncertain. CDR3 length equals 14 residues. Germline loops: CDR1 SGHRS, CDR2 YFSETQ. The germline V and J ends were trimmed by 0 bases and 5 bases, with 12 bases remaining between them. The CDR3: CASSLGYVGNEQYF. The CDR3 DNA sequence: TGCGCCAGCAGCTTGGGCTACGTGGGCAACGAGCAGTACTTC.